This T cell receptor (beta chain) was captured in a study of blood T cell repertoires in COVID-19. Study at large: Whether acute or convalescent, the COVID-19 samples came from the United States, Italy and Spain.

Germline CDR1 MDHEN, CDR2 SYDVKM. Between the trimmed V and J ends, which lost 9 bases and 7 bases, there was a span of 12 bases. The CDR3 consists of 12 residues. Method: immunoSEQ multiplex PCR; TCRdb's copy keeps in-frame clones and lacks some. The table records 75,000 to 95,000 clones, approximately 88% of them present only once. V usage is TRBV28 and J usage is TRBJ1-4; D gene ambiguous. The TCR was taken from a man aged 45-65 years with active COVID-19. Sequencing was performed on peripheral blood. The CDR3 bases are TGTGCCAGTCTACAGAGGGCTGAAAAACTGTTTTTT. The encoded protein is CASLQRAEKLFF.